This entry describes one TCR beta chain. Its antigen is not identified. The source of the sample is a study of cytomegalovirus exposure and HLA in healthy donors. Study-level findings and limits: The authors later found HLA-associated TCR beta chains more clonally expanded than equally common others. Later work associated over 15,000 TCR beta sequences with HLA alleles at 0.05 false discovery rate. Solely CMV serostatus was available to characterize immune exposure.

This CDR3 region has 14 residues. Per germline, CDR1 MGHRA and CDR2 YSYEKL. V lost 0 bases and J lost 5, with 8 bases in between. PCR involved 60 Vbeta and 13 Jbeta primers. The data were produced by immunoSEQ multiplex PCR, yet TCRdb's version contains in-frame clones alone and is incomplete. The table has 60,000 to 65,000 clones, roughly 70% seen once. The specimen sequenced was PBMCs. This sequence joins TRBV4-1 and TRBJ1-5; possible D gene TRBD1, 5 bases. This sequence was found in a man between 45 and 60 years old in good health and CMV-seropositive. CDR3 region: CASSQEGADQPQHF. CDR3 sequence (DNA): TGCGCCAGCAGCCAAGAAGGGGCTGATCAGCCCCAGCATTTT.